This TCR beta chain derives from a study of blood T cells in healthy people across ages. The study drew donors from healthy Caucasian individuals in Russia aged about 6 to 90. Study findings and constraints: Investigators treated diversity estimates from one million T cells as underestimates.

With 4 bases removed from V and 0 bases from J, the gap between germline ends came to 11 bases. CDR1 and CDR2 (germline): SGDLS, YYNGEE. This CDR3 has 16 residues. The use of a sample-barcoded 5' primer and a J-beta primer mix characterized a second PCR of about 7 to 12 cycles. Each of the samples gave a minimum of 3 million paired-end reads that contained CDR3. TCRdb fed the 5' RACE reads into MiXCR, producing one record per CDR3 protein. The profile shows roughly 800,000 distinct CDR3 sequences, roughly 60% of them singletons. A word on this clonotype: Its antigen is undetermined.

Sample: blood. This clonotype originated in a man aged 25-40 years in good health. The chain combines TRBV9 with TRBJ2-6; D is possibly TRBD1 (5 bases). The CDR3 sequence is CASSPTTDSGANVLTF. The CDR3 DNA sequence: TGTGCCAGCAGCCCTACGACAGACTCTGGGGCCAACGTCCTGACTTTC.